These 28 T cell receptor beta chains were all obtained from the same sample, sequenced in a study of a mutant IDH1 vaccine in newly diagnosed glioma. No antigen has been identified for these receptors. Method: immunoSEQ multiplex PCR; TCRdb's copy keeps in-frame clones and lacks some. The data show approximately 44,000 clones, 70% to 80% seen once. Time point of the sample: week 35, safety follow-up. Vaccination used 300 ug of mutant IDH1 20-mer peptide per dose, with topical imiquimod. The specimen comprised PBMCs, sampled from a glioma patient whose treatment included an IDH1 peptide vaccine. Receptor source: a man in his forties or fifties with glioma.

In this sample, this clone turned up once. The chain is built from TRBV5-1 and TRBJ2-5, with D possibly being TRBD1 (5 bases). The end of the DNA fits TRBJ2-7 better, so the J call may be wrong. The CDR3 length is 13 residues. Germline V CDR1 and CDR2: SGHRS, YFSETQ. Here the CDR3 DNA reads TGCGCCAGCAGCGCAGGGTCCAACTACGAGCAGTACTTC. It specifies CASSAGSNYEQYF.

The V call is TRBV27, the J call TRBJ2-7, with D possibly TRBD1 on 6 matching bases. V was clipped by 0 bases and J by 4 bases, with 13 bases between them. The germline V gene encodes CDR1 MNHEY and CDR2 SMNVEV (reference sequence). The CDR3 totals 15 residues. Here the CDR3 reads CASSLSGAGVYEQYV. CDR3 sequence (DNA): TGTGCCAGCAGTTTATCGGGGGCTGGGGTATACGAGCAGTACGTC.

This rearrangement joins TRBV4-1 to TRBJ2-2; D call uncertain. This CDR3 region has 11 residues. CDR1 and CDR2 from the germline V gene are MGHRA and YSYEKL. Trimming pared 4 bases from V and 6 bases from J, leaving 3 bases between. Here the CDR3 reads CASSRSGELFF. CDR3 bases: TGCGCCAGCAGCCGGTCCGGGGAGCTGTTTTTT.

The chain joins TRBV6-6 to TRBJ1-1; the D gene is possibly TRBD1 (6 bases). Germline V lookup: CDR1 MNHNY, CDR2 SVGAGI (reference sequence). The CDR3 is 12 amino acids. Trimming left V 6 bases short and J 2 bases short, with 7 bases between. The CDR3 region is CASRDSNTEAFF. The CDR3 nucleotides read TGTGCCAGCAGGGACAGCAACACTGAAGCTTTCTTT.

This clone has just one count. This chain uses TRBV18 with TRBJ2-1; D perhaps matches TRBD1 (6 bases). This CDR3 contains 19 residues. V was clipped by 3 bases and J by 0 bases, with 21 bases between them. Germline loops: CDR1 KGHSH, CDR2 LQKENI. The CDR3 is CASSPYPGTSISSYNEQFF. Here the CDR3 DNA reads TGTGCCAGCTCACCCTACCCGGGGACAAGTATCAGCTCCTACAATGAGCAGTTCTTC.

The chain joins TRBV28 to TRBJ2-7; D is ambiguous. V shed 4 bases and J shed 5 bases, with 15 bases lying between them. This CDR3 region has 14 residues. Germline CDR1 and CDR2: MDHEN and SYDVKM. This CDR3 is CASSSWTVLNEQYF. The CDR3 nucleotides are TGTGCCAGCAGTTCCTGGACGGTGTTAAACGAGCAGTACTTC.

V usage is TRBV6-6 and J usage is TRBJ1-2; the D gene is possibly TRBD1 (5 bases). This CDR3 comprises 13 residues. V was cut by 10 bases and J by 3 bases, with 15 bases left in between. In germline, CDR1 is MNHNY, CDR2 SVGAGI (reference sequence). For the CDR3, the DNA is TGTGCCATCCGAAGGGGAGGGGACTATGGCTACACCTTC. The encoded protein is CAIRRGGDYGYTF.

The chain joins TRBV27 to TRBJ2-3; D is unclear. There are 14 residues in the CDR3. Trimming took off 2 bases at V and 4 bases at J, with 10 bases between the two ends. Germline V gene lookup returns CDR1 MNHEY and CDR2 SMNVEV (reference sequence). CDR3 sequence (DNA): TGTGCCAGCAGTTTAGGCAAGGACGCAGATACGCAGTATTTT. This translates into CASSLGKDADTQYF.

The gene calls are TRBV6-6 and TRBJ2-1; 7 bases align to TRBD2. This CDR3 is 16 amino acids long. V shed 4 bases, J shed 0 bases, and the junction held 6 bases outside the gene matches. Germline V gives CDR1 MNHNY, CDR2 SVGAGI (reference sequence). In DNA, the CDR3 is TGTGCCAGCAGTTTCGCCCTAGCGGCCTCCTACAATGAGCAGTTCTTC. This codes for CASSFALAASYNEQFF.

The rearrangement joins TRBV19 to TRBJ1-1, with D possibly TRBD1 on 5 matching bases. Germline CDR1 is LNHDA and CDR2 is SQIVND (reference sequence). The V gene lost 6 bases and the J gene lost 2 bases, with 13 bases spanning the gap. The CDR3 covers 14 residues. Here the CDR3 reads CASREGTANTEAFF. DNA of the CDR3: TGTGCCAGTAGGGAAGGGACGGCAAACACTGAAGCTTTCTTT. The variable domain in full, with the rest retrieved from reference TRBV19 and TRBJ1-1, is DGGITQSPKYLFRKEGQNVTLSCEQNLNHDAMYWYRQDPGQGLRLIYYSQIVNDFQKGDIAEGYSVSREKKESFPLTVTSAQKNPTAFYLCASREGTANTEAFFGQGTRLTVV.

This clone showed up just once. The chain couples TRBV7-2 to TRBJ1-6; D ambiguous. Trimming left V 11 bases short and J 4 bases short, with 12 bases between. This CDR3 comprises 13 residues. Per germline, CDR1 SGHTA and CDR2 FQGNSA. The CDR3 is CASEAVYNSPLHF. DNA for the CDR3: TGTGCCTCGGAGGCAGTATATAATTCACCCCTCCACTTT. Full variable domain (rest looked up from reference TRBV7-2 and TRBJ1-6): GAGVSQSPSNKVTEKGKDVELRCDPISGHTALYWYRQSLGQGLEFLIYFQGNSAPDKSGLPSDRFSAERTGGSVSTLTIQRTQQEDSAVYLCASEAVYNSPLHFGNGTRLTVT.

This clone is termed medium-sized (0.01 to 0.1%). The V call is TRBV5-6, the J call TRBJ2-3, with D perhaps assigned TRBD1 or TRBD2 (5 bases each). Germline-derived CDR1 and CDR2 are SGHDT and YYEEEE. This CDR3 contains 17 residues. Between the trimmed V and J ends, which lost 4 bases and 6 bases, there was a span of 24 bases. CDR3 residues: CASSPPPRDHRWDTQYF. The CDR3 DNA follows: TGTGCCAGCAGCCCACCCCCCCGGGACCACAGGTGGGATACGCAGTATTTT.

The rearrangement joins TRBV5-1 to TRBJ2-2, with 12 bases aligning to TRBD1. CDR3 length equals 15 residues. Looked up from germline, CDR1 is SGHRS and CDR2 is YFSETQ. Trimming removed 3 bases from V and 7 bases from J; junction bases left unmatched: 4. The CDR3 reads CASSWGQGAVGELFF. The CDR3 coding sequence is TGCGCCAGCAGCTGGGGACAGGGGGCAGTCGGGGAGCTGTTTTTT.

The chain uses TRBV7-9 and TRBJ2-2; D is undetermined. The CDR3 consists of 15 residues. V shed 5 bases and J shed 0 bases, with 10 bases lying between them. Germline V gene lookup returns CDR1 SEHNR and CDR2 FQNEAQ (reference sequence). This chain's CDR3 is CASSLARTNTGELFF. CDR3 bases: TGTGCCAGCAGCCTTGCACGGACGAACACCGGGGAGCTGTTTTTT.

The chain joins TRBV6-1 to TRBJ1-5; D not resolved. Germline values: CDR1 MNHNS, CDR2 SASEGT. Trimming took off 0 bases at V and 4 bases at J, with 7 bases between the two ends. The CDR3 length is 14 residues. DNA for the CDR3: TGTGCCAGCAGTGAAGCGTGGGGAAATCAGCCCCAGCATTTT. As protein: CASSEAWGNQPQHF.

The chain links TRBV29-1 to TRBJ2-3, with D possibly called TRBD1 or TRBD2 (5 bases each). Germline values: CDR1 SQVTM, CDR2 ANQGSEA. This CDR3 spans 13 amino acids. CDR3 sequence: CRAGTAGWDTQYF. DNA of the CDR3: TGCAGGGCTGGGACCGCCGGATGGGATACGCAGTATTTT.

The rearrangement joins TRBV6-4 to TRBJ2-7, with D possibly TRBD2 on 6 matching bases. Germline V gene sequence: CDR1 MRHNA, CDR2 SNTAGT. The CDR3 loop spans 16 amino acids. V was shortened by 0 bases and J by 5 bases, with 17 bases between the two germline ends. The CDR3 loop reads CASSDSIRWGVDEQYV. CDR3 DNA: TGTGCCAGCAGTGACTCGATTAGATGGGGGGTCGACGAGCAGTACGTC.

For the CDR3, the DNA is TGTGCCAGCAGTACGCGGGACAGGGGGCGGCAAGAGACCCAGTACTTC. Its protein product is CASSTRDRGRQETQYF. The J gene is TRBJ2-5, the V gene TRBV27; TRBD1 aligns across 12 bases. The CDR3 covers 16 residues. Unmatched junction bases numbered 6, after V lost 5 bases and J lost 2 bases. Germline values: CDR1 MNHEY, CDR2 SMNVEV (reference sequence).

This clone came up once. The V call is TRBV4-1, the J call TRBJ2-7; a weak D match, TRBD1 (5 bases). This CDR3 has 16 residues. The germline V gene encodes CDR1 MGHRA and CDR2 YSYEKL. The V end lost 2 bases, the J end lost 0 bases, and 14 bases lay between the germline ends. In nucleotides, the CDR3 is TGCGCCAGCAGCCAACCCGGACACTTTAGCTCCTACGAGCAGTACTTC. This translates into CASSQPGHFSSYEQYF.

Here the CDR3 reads CASSQEGNTIYF. In DNA form, the CDR3 reads TGCGCCAGCAGCCAAGAAGGAAACACCATATATTTT. The chain joins TRBV4-3 to TRBJ1-3; no definite D call. CDR1 and CDR2 (germline): LGHNA, YSLEER. There are 12 residues in the CDR3. The ends were cut back, 0 bases at V and 4 bases at J, with 1 base in the middle.

This chain joins TRBV18 and TRBJ2-1, with D unresolved. The germline gives CDR1 KGHSH, CDR2 LQKENI. The CDR3 is 14 residues long. Trimming removed 2 bases from V and 6 bases from J, with 11 bases in between. CDR3 region: CASSPGAGPNEQFF. The CDR3 nucleotides are TGTGCCAGCTCACCAGGAGCAGGCCCCAATGAGCAGTTCTTC.

V and J are TRBV11-3 and TRBJ2-5; 9 bases align to TRBD1. J lost 2 bases, V lost 4 bases, and 2 bases had no gene match. The CDR3 has 14 residues. Germline V gene data show CDR1 as SGHNT and CDR2 as YENEEA. The DNA for the CDR3 is TGTGCCAGCAGCTCGGACAGGGGACAAGAGACCCAGTACTTC. Translating gives CASSSDRGQETQYF.

This clone occurred a few times. The V and J genes are TRBV27 and TRBJ1-1, with a weak D call TRBD1 (6 bases). Trimming pared 5 bases from V and 2 bases from J, leaving 12 bases between. CDR1 is MNHEY, CDR2 SMNVEV, per germline (reference sequence). CDR3 length equals 14 residues. DNA for the CDR3: TGTGCCAGCAGTCTAACAGGGTATAACACTGAAGCTTTCTTT. Translating it yields CASSLTGYNTEAFF.

The V and J genes are TRBV5-1 and TRBJ2-7; 9 nucleotides match TRBD2. The CDR3 is 19 amino acids. Trimming took 3 bases from V and 0 from J; bases not matched to a gene: 16. In germline, CDR1 is SGHRS, CDR2 YFSETQ. CDR3 amino acids: CASSWGSRTSDPSSYEQYF. CDR3 nucleotide sequence: TGCGCCAGCAGCTGGGGATCAAGGACTAGCGATCCCAGCTCCTACGAGCAGTACTTC.

This clone showed up just a few times. V usage is TRBV7-6 and J usage is TRBJ1-1; no definite D call. The CDR3 covers 15 residues. Germline CDR1 and CDR2: SGHVS and FNYEAQ. With 1 base removed from V and 0 bases from J, the gap between germline ends came to 9 bases. As DNA, the CDR3 is TGTGCCAGCAGCTTAGGTACGGGTATGAACACTGAAGCTTTCTTT. It is translated as CASSLGTGMNTEAFF.

The chain joins TRBV10-1 to TRBJ1-1; D possibly corresponds to TRBD1 (6 bases). V lost 6 bases, J lost 6 bases, and 14 bases lay in between. Germline V lookup: CDR1 WNHNN, CDR2 SYGVQD (reference sequence). The CDR3 sequence is 13 residues long. DNA of the CDR3: TGCGCCAGCAGCGCCACAGGGTCCCCTGAAGCTTTCTTT. Protein sequence: CASSATGSPEAFF.

The genes are TRBV7-6 and TRBJ2-2, with TRBD2 matching 12 bases. This CDR3 contains 13 residues. V was clipped by 5 bases and J by 13 bases; unmatched bases: 5. Per the germline V gene, CDR1 is SGHVS and CDR2 is FNYEAQ. CDR3 nucleotide sequence: TGTGCCAGCAGCACTCTAGCGGGAGGGCCGCTGTTTTTT. It specifies CASSTLAGGPLFF.

The rearrangement uses TRBV5-1 and TRBJ2-5; D may be TRBD1 or TRBD2 (5 bases each). The V end was cut by 9 bases, the J end by 5 bases, with 20 bases between. Germline CDR1 is SGHRS and CDR2 is YFSETQ. This CDR3 contains 14 residues. The CDR3: CATGWGDGTETQYF. CDR3 coding DNA: TGCGCCACCGGATGGGGCGACGGGACGGAGACCCAGTACTTC.